Listed here are 32 T cell receptor beta chains from one sample, sequenced in a study of T cell repertoires in cytomegalovirus infection. MiXCR was run by TCRdb on the reads, yielding one entry per CDR3 protein. This sample yields some 250,000 distinct CDR3 sequences, of which around 9% are seen a single time; around 16% belongs to the top ten. Sequencing was carried out using PBMCs. Receptors were obtained from a human donor in good health (CMV status not recorded). Some clones in this sample may be carry-over from other donors' samples.

This chain links TRBV4-3 with TRBJ2-7; 12 bases map to TRBD2. CDR1 is LGHNA, CDR2 YSLEER, per germline. The CDR3 has 16 residues. Germline trimming cut 4 bases from V and 0 bases from J; bases unmatched to any gene: 4. The CDR3: CASSRQLAGGSYEQYF. CDR3 sequence (DNA): TGCGCCAGCAGCCGCCAACTAGCGGGGGGCTCCTACGAGCAGTACTTC.

This clonotype turned up a few times. The genes are TRBV6-2 or TRBV6-3 and TRBJ2-2, with 8 nucleotides matching TRBD1. Losses at the gene ends were 1 base for V and 5 bases for J; bases not matched to a gene: 12. Per the germline V gene, CDR1 is MNHEY and CDR2 is SVGEGT. CDR3 length: 18 amino acids. The CDR3 sequence is CASSYLATDRVLTGELFF. In nucleotides, the CDR3 is TGTGCCAGCAGTTACTTAGCGACGGACAGGGTATTGACCGGGGAGCTGTTTTTT.

In its sample, this clonotype was seen many times. J is TRBJ2-7 and V is TRBV5-6; D is uncertain. Germline V CDR1 and CDR2: SGHDT, YYEEEE. The CDR3 length is 12 residues. V lost 4 bases and J 1 base, leaving 6 bases between the germline ends. CDR3 loop: CASSAESYEQYF. CDR3 nucleotides: TGTGCCAGCAGCGCCGAATCCTACGAGCAGTACTTC.

This clonotype was observed at least ten times. The chain links TRBV7-6 to TRBJ2-1; weak D call: TRBD2 (5 bases). The CDR3 sequence is 15 residues long. The ends were cut back, 0 bases at V and 9 bases at J, with 15 bases in the middle. CDR1 SGHVS and CDR2 FNYEAQ come from the germline V gene. The CDR3, as DNA: TGTGCCAGCAGCTTAGCGCATACTAGGCAAATTGAGCAGTTCTTC. Translation gives CASSLAHTRQIEQFF.

This clonotype has ten or more counts. The chain employs TRBV7-8 and TRBJ2-7; D is perhaps TRBD1 (5 bases). The CDR3 spans 14 residues. With 4 bases removed from V and 5 bases from J, the gap between germline ends came to 15 bases. CDR1 SGHVS and CDR2 FQNEAQ come from the germline V gene. CDR3 sequence: CASSSRNRSHEQYF. The CDR3 nucleotides read TGTGCCAGCAGCTCACGAAACAGGAGCCACGAGCAGTACTTC. The variable domain in full, completed from reference TRBV7-8 and TRBJ2-7, reads GAGVSQSPRYKVAKRGQDVALRCDPISGHVSLFWYQQALGQGPEFLTYFQNEAQLDKSGLPSDRFFAERPEGSVSTLKIQRTQQEDSAVYLCASSSRNRSHEQYFGPGTRLTVT.

This clonotype has ten or more counts. V gene TRBV11-2 combines with J gene TRBJ2-1; 14 nucleotides agree with TRBD2. Germline V gene data show CDR1 as SGHAT and CDR2 as FQNNGV. V lost 6 bases, J lost 10 bases, and 11 bases stayed unmatched. The CDR3 is 16 residues long. The CDR3 region has the DNA TGTGCCAGCAGGACGACTAGCGGGAGGGCCCCTGTCGAGCAGTTCTTC. It is translated as CASRTTSGRAPVEQFF.

This clonotype was detected ten times or more. This chain links TRBV7-6 with TRBJ2-3, with D perhaps TRBD2 (5 bases). CDR1 is SGHVS and CDR2 is FNYEAQ in the germline V gene. The CDR3 loop spans 17 amino acids. The V end lost 2 bases, the J end lost 0 bases, and 15 bases lay between the germline ends. CDR3 DNA: TGTGCCAGCAGCTTATCACTAGGGTCGGGCAGCACAGATACGCAGTATTTT. This gives the protein CASSLSLGSGSTDTQYF.

This clonotype was seen at least ten times. Here the CDR3 DNA reads TGTGCCAGCAGCTCGGGACAGGGGGCCTACAATGAGCAGTTCTTC. It translates to CASSSGQGAYNEQFF. V usage is TRBV7-6 and J usage is TRBJ2-1, with TRBD1 matching over 11 bases. There are 15 residues in the CDR3. Per the germline V gene, CDR1 is SGHVS and CDR2 is FNYEAQ. With 4 bases clipped from V and 2 bases from J, the junction kept 1 base outside the gene matches.

The gene calls are TRBV7-9 and TRBJ1-4; D is unclear. Germline V lookup: CDR1 SEHNR, CDR2 FQNEAQ (reference sequence). The CDR3 is made up of 14 amino acids. V was trimmed by 0 bases and J by 0 bases, leaving 2 bases between them. The CDR3: CASSLATTNEKLFF. CDR3 sequence (DNA): TGTGCCAGCAGCTTAGCCACAACTAATGAAAAACTGTTTTTT. Filled out from reference TRBV7-9 and TRBJ1-4, the complete variable domain reads DTGVSQNPRHKITKRGQNVTFRCDPISEHNRLYWYRQTLGQGPEFLTYFQNEAQLEKSRLLSDRFSAERPKGSFSTLEIQRTEQGDSAMYLCASSLATTNEKLFFGSGTQLSVL.

This clonotype came up a few times. CDR3 loop: CASSPDRAVPWEQFF. The CDR3 nucleotides read TGTGCCAGCAGCCCGGACCGGGCCGTTCCTTGGGAGCAGTTCTTC. The J gene is TRBJ2-1, the V gene TRBV5-5; D gene uncertain. The V end lost 4 bases, the J end lost 10 bases, and 21 bases lay between the germline ends. Germline CDR1 reads SGHKS; CDR2 reads YYEKEE (reference sequence). The CDR3 runs to 15 residues.

This clonotype was counted a few times. This sequence joins TRBV5-1 and TRBJ2-1; no clear D gene. The germline V gene encodes CDR1 SGHRS and CDR2 YFSETQ. V lost 2 bases and J lost 8, with 11 bases in between. This CDR3 has 13 amino acids. In DNA, the CDR3 is TGCGCCAGCAGCTTCTTGGTGGGGTATGAGCAGTTCTTC. It codes for CASSFLVGYEQFF.

This clonotype was recorded many times. The genes are TRBV7-3 and TRBJ1-4; no definite D call. The V end lost 7 bases, the J end lost 8 bases, and 8 bases lay between the germline ends. The CDR3 consists of 11 residues. From germline, CDR1 is SGHTA and CDR2 FQGTGA. CDR3 DNA: TGTGCCAGCACCCACACGGAAAAACTGTTTTTT. This encodes CASTHTEKLFF.

J is TRBJ2-5 and V is TRBV12-3 or TRBV12-4; weak D call: TRBD1 (6 bases). The V and J ends lost 7 bases and 5 bases respectively, with 20 bases between them. The CDR3 contains 15 residues. The CDR3 protein is CASTLGAGVVETQYF. The CDR3 nucleotides read TGTGCCAGCACCTTGGGAGCAGGGGTGGTTGAGACCCAGTACTTC.

This clonotype occurred many times. The chain couples TRBV10-3 to TRBJ2-1, with 10 bases matching TRBD2. The CDR3 extends over 16 amino acids. J was trimmed by 6 bases and V by 0 bases; bases with no gene match: 5. Germline assignment: CDR1 ENHRY and CDR2 SYGVKD. DNA of the CDR3: TGTGCCATCAGTGAGTCGGCTAGCGGGGGCCTCAATGAGCAGTTCTTC. Protein sequence: CAISESASGGLNEQFF.

This clonotype was seen many times. In nucleotides, the CDR3 is TGTGCCAGCAGCCCATCTAGCATTGAGCAGTTCTTC. This encodes CASSPSSIEQFF. V usage is TRBV7-6 and J usage is TRBJ2-1, with D maybe TRBD2 (5 bases). Deletions cut 5 bases from V and 9 bases from J, with 11 bases between. The germline V gene has CDR1 SGHVS and CDR2 FNYEAQ. This CDR3 has 12 residues.

This clonotype was detected ten times or more. The chain has TRBV7-2 and TRBJ2-7; TRBD2 aligns across 11 bases. The germline CDR1 and CDR2 sequences are SGHTA and FQGNSA. The CDR3 is made up of 16 amino acids. V shed 0 bases, J shed 5 bases, and the junction held 6 bases outside the gene matches. The CDR3 DNA follows: TGTGCCAGCAGCTTAGCGTCTAGCGGGGGGTCCAACGAGCAGTACTTC. Translated, it gives CASSLASSGGSNEQYF.

This clonotype was recorded many times. The genes are TRBV7-2 and TRBJ2-1; TRBD2 is a possible D gene (5 bases). The CDR3 sequence is 15 residues long. The V end lost 0 bases, the J end lost 0 bases, and 6 bases lay between the germline ends. From germline, CDR1 is SGHTA and CDR2 FQGNSA. CDR3 sequence: CASSLASASYNEQFF. The CDR3 nucleotides read TGTGCCAGCAGCTTAGCTAGCGCCTCCTACAATGAGCAGTTCTTC.

At least ten counts were recorded for this clonotype. The chain employs TRBV7-9 and TRBJ2-7; TRBD1 is a possible D gene (6 bases). The V gene's germline CDR1 is SEHNR and CDR2 FQNEAQ (reference sequence). This CDR3 has 14 amino acids. Trimming pared 5 bases from V and 0 bases from J, leaving 11 bases between. The CDR3 protein is CASSRGQSSYEQYF. DNA of the CDR3: TGTGCCAGCAGCCGGGGACAAAGCTCCTACGAGCAGTACTTC.

J is TRBJ1-1 and V is TRBV7-4; TRBD1 agrees at 9 bases. The germline V gene has CDR1 SGHVT and CDR2 SQSDAQ. V trimming: 5 bases; J trimming: 1 base; junction bases outside the gene matches: 5. The length of the CDR3 is 15 residues. The chain's CDR3 is CASSAPQGANTEAFF. The CDR3 nucleotides read TGTGCCAGCAGCGCACCACAGGGGGCGAACACTGAAGCTTTCTTT.

This clonotype showed up many times. The J gene is TRBJ1-5, the V gene TRBV15, with a tentative D call TRBD1 (5 bases). The germline V and J ends were trimmed by 0 bases and 4 bases, with 10 bases remaining between them. From germline, CDR1 is LNHNV and CDR2 YYDKDF (reference sequence). The CDR3 length is 15 residues. The CDR3 protein is CATSRDRGPNQPQHF. CDR3 nucleotides: TGTGCCACCAGCAGAGATAGGGGACCTAATCAGCCCCAGCATTTT.

This clonotype was detected a few times. J is TRBJ2-4 and V is TRBV19, with 8 bases identical to TRBD1. CDR1 is LNHDA and CDR2 is SQIVND in the germline V gene (reference sequence). V lost 3 bases and J lost 1; bases outside the gene matches: 11. The CDR3 runs 18 residues. This CDR3 is CASSIAGTGLSAKNIQYF. Written as DNA, the CDR3 is TGTGCCAGTAGTATCGCCGGGACAGGCCTTAGCGCCAAAAACATTCAGTACTTC.

This clonotype appeared many times. The chain combines TRBV7-2 with TRBJ1-2; 7 bases match TRBD1. Germline V CDR1 and CDR2: SGHTA, FQGNSA. The V segment lost 5 bases and the J segment 1 base; nucleotides outside the gene matches: 7. The CDR3 is 15 residues long. As DNA, the CDR3 is TGTGCCAGCAGCGACCCAGGGGGTCGTAACTATGGCTACACCTTC. It yields the protein CASSDPGGRNYGYTF.

In its sample, this clonotype was seen many times. The chain has TRBV7-8 and TRBJ2-7; 7 bases fit TRBD2. The junction had 3 bases not matched to a gene; V was cut back by 0 bases and J by 1 base. The CDR3 sequence is 15 residues long. Germline V gene lookup returns CDR1 SGHVS and CDR2 FQNEAQ. CDR3 region: CASSLAPSGSYEQYF. DNA for the CDR3: TGTGCCAGCAGCTTAGCGCCTAGCGGTTCCTACGAGCAGTACTTC. The complete variable domain, with remaining parts taken from reference TRBV7-8 and TRBJ2-7, reads GAGVSQSPRYKVAKRGQDVALRCDPISGHVSLFWYQQALGQGPEFLTYFQNEAQLDKSGLPSDRFFAERPEGSVSTLKIQRTQQEDSAVYLCASSLAPSGSYEQYFGPGTRLTVT.

This clonotype came up many times. This sequence joins TRBV6-6 and TRBJ2-5; D unclear. CDR1 MNHNY and CDR2 SVGAGI come from the germline V gene (reference sequence). Trimming stripped 0 bases from V and 4 bases from J, with 6 bases between. The CDR3 extends over 13 amino acids. CDR3 bases: TGTGCCAGCAGTTACTCGTTCGGAGAGACCCAGTACTTC. Amino acid sequence: CASSYSFGETQYF.

V usage is TRBV28 and J usage is TRBJ2-4; 7 positions agree with TRBD1. The ends lost 6 bases at V and 0 bases at J; junction bases unmatched: 11. CDR3 length: 17 residues. Germline V gene sequence: CDR1 MDHEN, CDR2 SYDVKM. CDR3 sequence (DNA): TGTGCCAGCAGCGACTCAAGACAGGGTTTAGCCAAAAACATTCAGTACTTC. Translating it yields CASSDSRQGLAKNIQYF.

The table lists this clonotype with a few counts. This chain links TRBV20-1 with TRBJ2-5, with 8 bases fitting TRBD2. The germline V gene encodes CDR1 DFQATT and CDR2 SNEGSKA (reference sequence). The CDR3 has 15 residues. The junction had 4 bases not matched to a gene; V was cut back by 0 bases and J by 1 base. CDR3 protein: CSARDFSGTQETQYF. The DNA of the CDR3 is TGCAGTGCTAGAGATTTTAGCGGGACCCAAGAGACCCAGTACTTC.

The V and J genes are TRBV19 and TRBJ2-6, with 8 nucleotides matching TRBD1. Germline CDR1 is LNHDA and CDR2 is SQIVND (reference sequence). J lost 0 bases, V lost 3 bases, and 4 bases had no gene match. This CDR3 comprises 17 residues. CDR3 in amino acids: CASSMGQALSGANVLTF. CDR3 DNA sequence: TGTGCCAGTAGTATGGGACAGGCCCTCTCTGGGGCCAACGTCCTGACTTTC.

V gene TRBV19 combines with J gene TRBJ2-6, with D possibly being TRBD2 (5 bases). Germline CDR1 LNHDA, CDR2 SQIVND (reference sequence). Trimming took off 3 bases at V and 1 base at J, with 7 bases between the two ends. This CDR3 has 15 amino acids. The CDR3 loop reads CASSMSGSGANVLTF. The CDR3 coding sequence is TGTGCCAGTAGTATGTCGGGGTCTGGGGCCAACGTCCTGACTTTC.

This chain uses TRBV29-1 with TRBJ1-1; unclear D gene. This CDR3 has 12 amino acids. V dropped 3 bases and J dropped 7 bases, with 12 bases sitting between them. Germline V gene data show CDR1 as SQVTM and CDR2 as ANQGSEA. CDR3 sequence reads: CSVDRTGNEAFF. The CDR3 bases are TGCAGCGTTGACAGGACGGGTAATGAAGCTTTCTTT.

The CDR3 protein is CASSPLRDSQATNEKLFF. The CDR3 DNA is TGTGCCAGTAGCCCTCTACGGGACAGCCAAGCAACTAATGAAAAACTGTTTTTT. The chain carries TRBV19 and TRBJ1-4, with 7 bases identical to TRBD1. In germline, CDR1 is LNHDA, CDR2 SQIVND (reference sequence). V lost 6 bases, J lost 0 bases, and 13 bases stayed unmatched. The CDR3 sequence is 18 residues long.

This clonotype appeared many times. The V call is TRBV19, the J call TRBJ1-2, with D hard to call. Germline CDR1 LNHDA, CDR2 SQIVND (reference sequence). The CDR3 runs 15 residues. V shed 3 bases and J shed 6 bases, with 17 bases lying between them. Here the CDR3 DNA reads TGTGCCAGTAGTATGCCCGGCAGGCGGCCGCATGGCTACACCTTC. Its protein product is CASSMPGRRPHGYTF.

This clonotype came up many times. The V gene is TRBV7-2, the J gene TRBJ2-7; D is unclear. Germline values: CDR1 SGHTA, CDR2 FQGNSA. There are 12 residues in the CDR3. V was shortened by 1 base and J by 5 bases, with 6 bases between the two germline ends. CDR3 DNA sequence: TGTGCCAGCAGCTTAGTTGGAAACGAGCAGTACTTC. Protein product: CASSLVGNEQYF.